This paragraph covers one T cell receptor (beta chain) sequence. V was shortened by 7 bases and J by 1 base, with 11 bases between the two germline ends. Germline V CDR1 and CDR2: ENHRY, SYGVKD. The CDR3 spans 14 residues. This sample was taken from a study of blood T cell repertoires in COVID-19. The overall study: The analysed material was cDNA or gDNA that came from T cells, B-cell-depleted T cells, or PBMCs.

Sequencing was performed with immunoSEQ multiplex PCR; in TCRdb, only in-frame clones are kept and a portion is missing. The table records around 470,000 clones, around 91% of them present only once. This clonotype was obtained from a man aged 18 to 30 who had recovered from COVID-19. The V call is TRBV10-3, the J call TRBJ1-5, with D unclear. The sample consisted of PBMCs or T cells enriched from blood (not recorded which). CDR3 amino acids: CAINGEGSNQPQHF. The CDR3, as DNA: TGTGCCATCAACGGGGAGGGAAGCAATCAGCCCCAGCATTTT.